Listed below are T cell receptor beta chains from one sample, sequenced in a study of technical replicates of blood from several donors. This table comes from immunoSEQ multiplex PCR, and its TCRdb copy is limited to in-frame clones, with some not included. The sample includes under 95,000 clones, about 95% seen only once; the top ten take 0.2% to 0.3%. Sequenced input: T cells isolated from PBMCs. All receptors derive from a human donor in good health. Each CDR3 is given with its conserved first and last residue. A D gene is named only where the DNA matches it firmly. Expanded clones get a size class; other rows say once, few or many, or leave the size out.

V gene,D gene,J gene,clone size,CDR3 DNA,CDR3 protein
TRBV2,TRBD1,TRBJ2-2,once,TGTGCCGGGGGACAGAGCTCGATAGACACCGGGGAGCTGTCTTTT,CAGGQSSIDTGELSF
TRBV5-4,TRBD1,TRBJ1-5,.,TGTGCCAGCAGCCTCGACAGGGGGGAGCAGCCCCAGCATTTT,CASSLDRGEQPQHF
TRBV4-1,.,TRBJ1-1,few,TGCGCCAGCAGCCAAGTAGGTGTACAACAGGTGAACACTGAAGCTTTCTTT,CASSQVGVQQVNTEAFF
TRBV6-5,.,TRBJ2-7,.,TGTGCCAGCAGATCGCAGGGATACGAGCAGTACTTC,CASRSQGYEQYF
TRBV19,.,TRBJ2-7,.,TGTGCCAGTAATCCAACGGAGAGCTCCTACGAGCAGTACTTC,CASNPTESSYEQYF
TRBV4-1,TRBD1,TRBJ2-5,.,TGCGCCAGCAGCCAAGGGCCACCCCGGGGACAGGGGCCTTTGGAGACCCAGTACTTC,CASSQGPPRGQGPLETQYF
TRBV6-5,.,TRBJ2-5,.,TGTGCCAGCAGTTACTCATCCACCACGGGGACCCAGTACTTC,CASSYSSTTGTQYF
TRBV7-9,.,TRBJ2-1,.,TGTGCCAGCAGCTTAGATGGGGCCGATGAGCAGTTCTTC,CASSLDGADEQFF
TRBV21-1,.,TRBJ2-7,.,TGTGCCAGCAGCAAAGTGAGGGACAGGGGAAACTACGAGCAGTACTTC,CASSKVRDRGNYEQYF
TRBV19,.,TRBJ1-1,.,TGTGCCAGTAGTATCGAGGTGCTCTCGGGAGAAGCTTTCTTT,CASSIEVLSGEAFF
TRBV11-3,.,TRBJ1-3,.,TGTGCCAGCAGCTCTTATCAACAGGGTTCTGGAAACACCATATATTTT,CASSSYQQGSGNTIYF
TRBV7-8,TRBD1,TRBJ2-7,.,TGTGCCAGCAGCTACGACGGGACAGCAAACTACGAGCAGTACTTC,CASSYDGTANYEQYF
TRBV29-1,TRBD1,TRBJ2-1,.,TGCAGCGTTGAAGAGACAGGGGGTAATGAGCAGTTCTTC,CSVEETGGNEQFF
TRBV5-1,TRBD1,TRBJ2-1,.,TGCGCCAGCAGGACAGGGGGCGCTTCGTCCAATGAGCAGTTCTTC,CASRTGGASSNEQFF
TRBV18,.,TRBJ1-3,once,TGTGCCAGCTCACCACCTCGGGTAAACACTGGAAACACCATATATTTT,CASSPPRVNTGNTIYF
TRBV28,TRBD2,TRBJ2-1,.,TGTGCCAGCAGTGCTAGCGGGAACCCATACAATGAGCAGTTCTTC,CASSASGNPYNEQFF
TRBV5-4,.,TRBJ2-1,.,TGTGCCAGCAGCTTGGTTCGACTGACCAGCAGCAATGAGCAGTTCTTC,CASSLVRLTSSNEQFF
TRBV27,.,TRBJ2-7,.,TGTGCCAGCACCCCTAGCGAGATCGGCGAGCAGTACTTC,CASTPSEIGEQYF
TRBV13,.,TRBJ1-1,.,TGTGCCAGCAGCTCGCCAGGGTACACTGAAGCTTTCTTT,CASSSPGYTEAFF
TRBV19,.,TRBJ1-1,.,TGTGCCAGTAGTCGGACAGAGAACACTGAAGCTTTCTTT,CASSRTENTEAFF
TRBV19,.,TRBJ2-2,.,TGTGCCAGTAGTGTGAGGACCGGGGAGCTGTTTTTT,CASSVRTGELFF
TRBV28,.,TRBJ1-4,.,TGTGCCAGCAGATTGGGAGGGGCAAATGAAAAACTGTTTTTT,CASRLGGANEKLFF
TRBV10-1,TRBD2,TRBJ2-1,.,TGCGCCAGCAGTGAAGGAGCGGGATACGGCAATGAGCAGTTCTTC,CASSEGAGYGNEQFF
TRBV15,.,TRBJ2-2,.,TGTGCCACCAGCAGAGATACATCGGGTGGAGCCGGGGAGCTGTTTTTT,CATSRDTSGGAGELFF
TRBV25-1,.,TRBJ1-2,.,TGTGCCAGCAGTGATGCCGGGAATGGCTACACCTTC,CASSDAGNGYTF
TRBV28,.,TRBJ1-1,.,TGTGCCAGCATCATGGGGGGGCGACAATGGGACACTGAAGCTTTCTTT,CASIMGGRQWDTEAFF
TRBV4-1,.,TRBJ2-7,.,TGCGCCAGCAGCCAGCCCAGGGGATCCTACGAGCAGTACTTC,CASSQPRGSYEQYF
TRBV10-3,.,TRBJ1-1,.,TGTGCCATCAGTGAGCCGGACAGTCGGGACACTGAAGCTTTCTTT,CAISEPDSRDTEAFF
TRBV6-5,.,TRBJ2-2,.,TGTGCCAGCAGTTACGGGGACAAGGGCGGGGAGCTGTTTTTT,CASSYGDKGGELFF
TRBV28,.,TRBJ2-7,.,TGTGCCAGCAGCCGAGGACATTTTACGACGGATGAGTTTGGGTACTTC,CASSRGHFTTDEFGYF
TRBV5-1,.,TRBJ1-3,.,TGCGCCAGCACACCTCAGGGAATTGCTGGAAACACCATATATTTT,CASTPQGIAGNTIYF
TRBV5-4,.,TRBJ1-1,.,TGTGCCAGCAGCGAACAAGACTCGAACACTGAAGCTTTCTTT,CASSEQDSNTEAFF
TRBV29-1,.,TRBJ2-6,.,TGCAGCGTTGCTCGCGGCAACGTCCTGACTTTC,CSVARGNVLTF
TRBV2,TRBD1,TRBJ2-7,.,TGTGCCAGCAGCTGGTACAGGGGGGCCTACGAGCAGTACTTC,CASSWYRGAYEQYF
TRBV5-1,.,TRBJ2-5,.,TGCGCCAGCAGCTTGGGGACCGGGGGCCAAGAGACCCAGTACTTC,CASSLGTGGQETQYF
TRBV5-1,.,TRBJ2-7,.,TGCGCCAGCAGCACGGAGGGACTTCGTGAAGAGCAGTACTTC,CASSTEGLREEQYF
TRBV10-3,.,TRBJ1-2,.,TGTGCCATCAGAGAGCAGAGGGACAACAACAACTATGGCTACACCTTC,CAIREQRDNNNYGYTF
TRBV7-3,.,TRBJ2-5,.,TGTGCCAGCAGCTCGGGGACTGCGGTTGGGACCCAGTACTTC,CASSSGTAVGTQYF
TRBV27,.,TRBJ1-6,.,TGTGCCAGCAGTTGGTGGGGCAATTCACCCCTCCACTTT,CASSWWGNSPLHF
TRBV7-3,TRBD1,TRBJ1-1,.,TGTGCCAGCAGCTACACACCCACTCAGACAGGGACGAACACTGAAGCTTTCTTT,CASSYTPTQTGTNTEAFF
TRBV10-3,TRBD2,TRBJ2-1,.,TGTGCCATCAGTGAGCCCCTTCGACCTAGCGGGAGTTACAATGAGCAGTTCTTC,CAISEPLRPSGSYNEQFF
TRBV30,TRBD2,TRBJ2-5,once,TGTGCCTGGAGTGTAAAGAGCGGGGGAGAGACCCAGTACTTC,CAWSVKSGGETQYF
TRBV25-1,TRBD2,TRBJ2-7,.,TGTGCCAGCACCTCGGGGGGAACCTACGAGCAGTACTTC,CASTSGGTYEQYF
TRBV30,.,TRBJ1-6,.,TGTGCCTGGAGTGCCAACCGGGACTCCTATAATTCACCCCTCCACTTT,CAWSANRDSYNSPLHF
TRBV4-1,.,TRBJ1-5,.,TGCGCCAGCAGCCAAGATCAGATACAGGGCAATCAGCCCCAGCATTTT,CASSQDQIQGNQPQHF
TRBV6-1,TRBD2,TRBJ2-1,.,TGTGCCAGCAGGTTAACCGGGACTAGCGGGAGGGCCGGGTTCTTC,CASRLTGTSGRAGFF
TRBV7-3,.,TRBJ2-6,.,TGTGCCAGCAGCCCAGGGGCTGGGGCCAACGTCCTGACTTTC,CASSPGAGANVLTF